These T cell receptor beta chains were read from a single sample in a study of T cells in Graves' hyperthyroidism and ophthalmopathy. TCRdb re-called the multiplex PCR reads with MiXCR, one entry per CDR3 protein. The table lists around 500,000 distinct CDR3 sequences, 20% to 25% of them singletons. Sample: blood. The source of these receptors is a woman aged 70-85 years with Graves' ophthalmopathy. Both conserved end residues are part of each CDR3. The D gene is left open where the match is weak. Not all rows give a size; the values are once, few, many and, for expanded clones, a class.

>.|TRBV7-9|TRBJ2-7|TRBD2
CASSLNPRVGRGRAYEQYF
TGTGCCAGCAGCTTAAATCCCCGGGTGGGGCGGGGGAGGGCCTACGAGCAGTACTTC
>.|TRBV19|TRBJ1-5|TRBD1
CASSRDRARQPQHF
TGTGCCAGTAGTCGGGACAGGGCGAGGCAGCCCCAGCATTTT
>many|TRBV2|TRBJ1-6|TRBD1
CASSGQGSNSPLHF
TGTGCCAGCAGTGGACAGGGATCTAATTCACCCCTCCACTTT
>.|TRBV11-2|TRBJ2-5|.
CASSTRMWVLETQYF
TGTGCCAGCAGCACTAGGATGTGGGTATTAGAGACCCAGTACTTC
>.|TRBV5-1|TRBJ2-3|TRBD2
CASSGFLAGQSTDTQYF
TGCGCCAGCAGCGGTTTTCTAGCGGGACAAAGCACAGATACGCAGTATTTT
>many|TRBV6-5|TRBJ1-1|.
CASSYSSWNTEAFF
TGTGCCAGCAGTTACTCGTCCTGGAACACTGAAGCTTTCTTT
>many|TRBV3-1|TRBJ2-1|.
CASSQDLAYNEQFF
TGTGCCAGCAGCCAAGACTTGGCCTACAATGAGCAGTTCTTC
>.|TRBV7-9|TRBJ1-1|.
CASSRDRTGRYTEAFF
TGTGCCAGCAGCCGAGACCGAACGGGGAGGTACACTGAAGCTTTCTTT
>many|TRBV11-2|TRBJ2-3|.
CASSKSVGTQYF
TGTGCCAGCAGTAAAAGCGTCGGTACGCAGTATTTT
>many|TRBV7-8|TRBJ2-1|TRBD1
CASSSSVGQGFNEQFF
TGTGCCAGCAGCTCCTCGGTGGGACAGGGGTTCAATGAGCAGTTCTTC
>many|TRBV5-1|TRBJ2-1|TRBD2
CASSLGNLAGAPRFF
TGCGCCAGCAGCTTGGGAAATCTGGCGGGAGCCCCCCGGTTCTTC
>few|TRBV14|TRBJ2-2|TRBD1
CASSHTDRALTGELFF
TGTGCCAGCAGCCACACCGACAGGGCTCTTACCGGGGAGCTGTTTTTT
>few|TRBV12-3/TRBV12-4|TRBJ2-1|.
CASRRAARDNEQFF
TGTGCCAGCAGACGAGCCGCCAGGGATAATGAGCAGTTCTTC
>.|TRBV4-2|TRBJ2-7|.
CASSQSVAETYEQYF
TGTGCCAGCAGCCAAAGTGTAGCCGAAACCTACGAGCAGTACTTC
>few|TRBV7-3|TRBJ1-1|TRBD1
CASSPPGGQGLGFAFF
TGTGCCAGCAGCCCCCCCGGGGGACAGGGGCTGGGATTCGCTTTCTTT